A selection of T cell receptor beta chains follows, all from one sample in a study of molecular identifiers for immune sequencing clone quantification. TCRdb re-called the PCR reads with MiXCR, one entry per CDR3 protein. The sample holds about 640,000 distinct CDR3 sequences, just under 20% seen once. The sequenced material came from naive CD8+ T cells from blood, with Jurkat cell RNA spiked in. The source of these receptors is a human donor in good health. Some libraries in this study had Jurkat cell RNA spiked in. CDR3s include the opening cysteine and the closing phenylalanine or tryptophan. The order of the fields is J gene, clone size, V gene, D gene, CDR3 protein, CDR3 DNA. D genes are given only for firm matches. A clone size is listed for some rows: how often the clone was seen (once, few, many), or a class if it is expanded.

>TRBJ2-2|few|TRBV28|.
CASRTTEYTGELFF
TGTGCCAGCAGAACGACAGAATACACCGGGGAGCTGTTTTTT
>TRBJ1-3|.|TRBV30|TRBD1
CAWSAPGQESSGNTIYF
TGTGCCTGGAGTGCCCCGGGACAGGAGAGCTCTGGAAACACCATATATTTT
>TRBJ2-5|many|TRBV6-5|TRBD1
CASSPQDRAVETQYF
TGTGCCAGCAGCCCCCAGGACAGGGCGGTAGAGACCCAGTACTTC
>TRBJ2-7|many|TRBV7-9|TRBD1
CASSNRDRKTYEQYF
TGTGCCAGCAGCAATCGGGACAGGAAGACCTACGAGCAGTACTTC
>TRBJ1-1|few|TRBV7-9|.
CASSSSGLGAFF
TGTGCCAGCAGCTCCTCAGGGTTGGGAGCTTTCTTT
>TRBJ1-4|few|TRBV12-3/TRBV12-4|.
CASSSGIVEKLFF
TGTGCCAGCAGTTCAGGGATAGTTGAAAAACTGTTTTTT
>TRBJ2-1|many|TRBV7-2|TRBD1
CASSLEWTGPYNEQFF
TGTGCCAGCAGCTTAGAATGGACAGGGCCCTACAATGAGCAGTTCTTC
>TRBJ2-7|many|TRBV2|.
CASSEVAGYEQYF
TGTGCCAGCAGTGAAGTTGCTGGGTACGAGCAGTACTTC
>TRBJ2-7|.|TRBV29-1|.
CNVEDGAGEQYF
TGCAACGTTGAAGACGGGGCGGGCGAGCAGTACTTC
>TRBJ2-5|few|TRBV4-3|.
CASSQWRADSSVETQYF
TGCGCCAGCAGCCAATGGCGCGCAGACTCGAGTGTGGAGACCCAGTACTTC
>TRBJ1-2|many|TRBV2|TRBD1
CASRSQTGQEEGSTIYGYTF
TGTGCCAGCAGATCACAGACGGGACAGGAAGAGGGTAGTACTATCTATGGCTACACCTTC